This TCR beta chain was identified in a study of spatial heterogeneity in lung cancer. V was pared by 7 bases and J by 5 bases, with 10 bases of the junction left unmatched. Germline V gives CDR1 SGHVS, CDR2 FQNEAQ. This CDR3 is built from 16 residues. Unique molecular identifiers, one per molecule, were present on every TCR cDNA molecule. A single record per CDR3 protein comes from TCRdb applying MiXCR to the 5' RACE reads. This sample carries approximately 110,000 distinct CDR3 sequences, less than 14% of them seen once, and the ten largest clones take roughly 26%. Time point here: blood at routine non-recurrence follow-up after resection. This clonotype was seen at least ten times.

V and J are TRBV7-8 and TRBJ2-1; 11 positions agree with TRBD1. The TCR sequence derives from a female donor with early-stage non-small cell lung cancer. The sequencing used PBMCs, collected at follow-up. DNA for the CDR3: TGTGCCAGCATCCTAGGGACAGGGGGAACCGACAATGAGCAGTTCTTC. This translates into CASILGTGGTDNEQFF.